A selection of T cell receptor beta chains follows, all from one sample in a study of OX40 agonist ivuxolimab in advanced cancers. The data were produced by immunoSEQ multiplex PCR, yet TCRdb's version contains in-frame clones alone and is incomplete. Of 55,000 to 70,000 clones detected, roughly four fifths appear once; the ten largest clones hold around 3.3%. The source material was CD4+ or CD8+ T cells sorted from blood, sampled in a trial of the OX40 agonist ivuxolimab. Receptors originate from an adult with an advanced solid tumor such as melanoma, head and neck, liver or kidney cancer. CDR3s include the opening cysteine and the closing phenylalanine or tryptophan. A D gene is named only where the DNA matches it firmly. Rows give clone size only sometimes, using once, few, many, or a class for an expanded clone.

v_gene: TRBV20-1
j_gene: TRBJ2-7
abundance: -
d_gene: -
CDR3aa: CSARQDYEQYF
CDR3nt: TGCAGTGCTAGACAGGATTACGAGCAGTACTTC

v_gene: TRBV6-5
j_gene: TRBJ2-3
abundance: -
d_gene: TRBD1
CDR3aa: CASSDRGALDTQYF
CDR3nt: TGTGCCAGCTCCGACAGGGGGGCCTTAGATACGCAGTATTTT

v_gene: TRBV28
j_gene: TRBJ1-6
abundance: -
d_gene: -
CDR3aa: CASSVGTAYSPLHF
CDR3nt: TGTGCCAGCAGTGTCGGGACGGCTTATTCACCCCTCCACTTT

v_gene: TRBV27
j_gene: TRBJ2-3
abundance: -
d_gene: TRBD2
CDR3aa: CASNLPVAGDVDTQYF
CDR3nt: TGTGCCAGCAACCTACCCGTAGCGGGGGATGTAGATACGCAGTATTTT

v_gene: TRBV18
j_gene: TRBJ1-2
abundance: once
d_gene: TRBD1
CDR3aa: CASSPETGATYGYTF
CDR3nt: TGTGCCAGCTCACCAGAGACAGGGGCCACCTATGGCTACACCTTC

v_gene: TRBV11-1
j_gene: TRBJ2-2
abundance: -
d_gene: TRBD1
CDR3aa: CASSPGQDTGELFF
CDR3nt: TGTGCCAGCAGCCCCGGACAGGACACCGGGGAGCTGTTTTTT

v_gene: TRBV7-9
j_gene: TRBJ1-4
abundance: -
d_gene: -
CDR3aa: CASSLDAMEKLFF
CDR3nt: TGTGCCAGCAGCTTAGATGCGATGGAAAAACTGTTTTTT

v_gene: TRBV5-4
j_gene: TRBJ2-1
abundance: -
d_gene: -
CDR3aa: CASSPAGKGTLYNEQFF
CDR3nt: TGTGCCAGCAGCCCCGCAGGGAAGGGAACCCTATACAATGAGCAGTTCTTC

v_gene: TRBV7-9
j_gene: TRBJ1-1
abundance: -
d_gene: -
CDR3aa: CASSLHTALSTEAFF
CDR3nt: TGTGCCAGCAGCTTGCACACAGCCTTGAGCACTGAAGCTTTCTTT

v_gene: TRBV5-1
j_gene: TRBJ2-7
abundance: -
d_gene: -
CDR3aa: CASRGGPFYEQYF
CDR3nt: TGCGCCAGCCGAGGGGGTCCCTTTTACGAGCAGTACTTC

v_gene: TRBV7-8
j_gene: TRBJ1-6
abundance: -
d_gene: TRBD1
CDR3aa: CASSSGQVNSPLHF
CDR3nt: TGTGCCAGCAGCTCCGGACAGGTTAATTCACCCCTCCACTTT

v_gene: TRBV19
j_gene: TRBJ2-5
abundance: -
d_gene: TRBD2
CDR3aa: CASSTQRGYRETQYF
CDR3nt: TGTGCCAGTAGCACACAGCGGGGGTATAGGGAGACCCAGTACTTC

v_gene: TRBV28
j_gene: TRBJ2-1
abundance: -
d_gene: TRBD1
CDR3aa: CASSLDRPPIF
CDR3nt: TGTGCCAGCAGTTTGGACAGGCCGCCTATCTTC

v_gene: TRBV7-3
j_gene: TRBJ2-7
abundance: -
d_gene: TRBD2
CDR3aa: CASSPSRGGGVPEQYF
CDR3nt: TGTGCCAGCAGCCCGTCGCGCGGGGGTGGGGTTCCGGAGCAGTACTTC

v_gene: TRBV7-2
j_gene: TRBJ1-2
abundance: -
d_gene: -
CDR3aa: CASSPRTAPYGYTF
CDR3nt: TGTGCCAGCAGCCCACGGACAGCCCCCTATGGCTACACCTTC

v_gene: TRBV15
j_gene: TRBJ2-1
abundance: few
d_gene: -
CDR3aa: CATVVGGTSYNEQFF
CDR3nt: TGTGCCACCGTGGTTGGGGGTACCTCCTACAATGAGCAGTTCTTC